One sample yielded the 14 T cell receptor beta chains listed below, sequenced in a study of cytomegalovirus exposure and HLA in healthy donors. The PCR employed 60 Vbeta primers together with 13 Jbeta primers. Clones were sequenced by immunoSEQ multiplex PCR, and TCRdb holds only the in-frame ones, with some missing. Here the sample spans about 160,000 clones, approximately 75% being singletons. The sample consisted of PBMCs. These receptors were obtained from a man in his fifties or sixties in good health and CMV-seropositive.

The genes are TRBV5-1 and TRBJ2-5, with 9 bases matching TRBD2. The end of the DNA aligns better with TRBJ2-7, so the J call may be wrong. The CDR3 spans 17 residues. CDR1 is SGHRS, CDR2 YFSETQ, per germline. As DNA, the CDR3 is TGCGCCAGCAGCCGGGGTAGCGGGGGCCAACTTTTCTACGAGCAGTACTTC. This sequence encodes CASSRGSGGQLFYEQYF.

This clone appeared once. As DNA, the CDR3 is TGTGCCAGCTCTACGCGCGAGACCTACGAGCAGTACTTC. Amino acids: CASSTRETYEQYF. The chain combines TRBV18 with TRBJ2-7; D not certain. Germline V gives CDR1 KGHSH, CDR2 LQKENI. V was trimmed by 6 bases and J by 2 bases, leaving 11 bases between them. The CDR3 length is 13 residues.

CDR3 region: CASSRGLAGGYNEQFF. For the CDR3, the DNA is TGTGCCAGCAGCCGAGGACTAGCGGGGGGCTACAATGAGCAGTTCTTC. The chain has TRBV14 and TRBJ2-1, with 14 bases aligning to TRBD2. CDR1 and CDR2 (germline): SGHDN, FVKESK. J gave up 3 bases and V 4 bases, and 2 bases lay outside the gene matches. This CDR3 has 16 amino acids.

J is TRBJ2-3 and V is TRBV28, with D possibly being TRBD2 (5 bases). V was trimmed by 4 bases and J by 2 bases, leaving 16 bases between them. The CDR3 has 16 residues. Germline V lookup: CDR1 MDHEN, CDR2 SYDVKM. The CDR3 loop reads CASSSGTSGNTDTQYF. CDR3 nucleotides: TGTGCCAGCAGTTCAGGAACGAGCGGAAACACAGATACGCAGTATTTT.

The CDR3 spells CASSIQGMVETQYF. The DNA of the CDR3 is TGTGCCAGTAGTATACAGGGGATGGTGGAGACCCAGTACTTC. This rearrangement joins TRBV19 to TRBJ2-5; weak D call: TRBD1 (6 bases). Trimming shortened V by 2 bases and J by 5 bases, and 12 bases separated the two germline ends. The CDR3 is 14 amino acids. Germline values: CDR1 LNHDA, CDR2 SQIVND (reference sequence).

The genes are TRBV7-2 and TRBJ2-3; D is unclear. CDR3 size: 13 residues. From germline, CDR1 is SGHTA and CDR2 FQGNSA. The V end lost 11 bases, the J end lost 2 bases, and 14 bases lay between the germline ends. The CDR3 nucleotides read TGTGCCGGTAGACCCGGGTCCACAGATACGCAGTATTTT. Protein sequence: CAGRPGSTDTQYF. The variable domain in full, completed from reference TRBV7-2 and TRBJ2-3, reads GAGVSQSPSNKVTEKGKDVELRCDPISGHTALYWYRQSLGQGLEFLIYFQGNSAPDKSGLPSDRFSAERTGGSVSTLTIQRTQQEDSAVYLCAGRPGSTDTQYFGPGTRLTVL.

The J gene is TRBJ1-6, the V gene TRBV6-6; D is perhaps TRBD1 (6 bases). This CDR3 contains 15 residues. V lost 2 bases and J lost 7, with 12 bases in between. Germline-derived CDR1 and CDR2 are MNHNY and SVGAGI (reference sequence). The CDR3 DNA reads TGTGCCAGCAGTTACATCGGGGGGCAAAATTCACCCCTCCACTTT. Translated: CASSYIGGQNSPLHF.

The rearrangement joins TRBV6-1 to TRBJ1-1; D unclear. Trimming stripped 7 bases from V and 3 bases from J, with 12 bases between. This CDR3 is 13 amino acids long. In germline, CDR1 is MNHNS, CDR2 SASEGT. The CDR3, as DNA: TGTGCCAGCAAAGTTTCGGGTGACACTGAAGCTTTCTTT. As protein: CASKVSGDTEAFF.

In its sample, this clone was seen a few times. This chain joins TRBV6-6 and TRBJ1-5; D remains ambiguous. V was pared by 6 bases and J by 9 bases, with 9 bases between. The length of the CDR3 is 11 residues. Germline-derived CDR1 and CDR2 are MNHNY and SVGAGI (reference sequence). The CDR3 sequence is CASSLRGPQHF. CDR3 nucleotides: TGTGCCAGCAGCCTCCGGGGGCCCCAGCATTTT.

The chain joins TRBV13 to TRBJ1-2, with 9 bases lining up with TRBD1. The CDR3 covers 17 residues. Germline V gene sequence: CDR1 PRHDT, CDR2 FYEKMQ (reference sequence). Trimming removed 0 bases from V and 4 bases from J; junction bases left unmatched: 9. The CDR3 region is CASSLGTDRGKLYGYTF. In DNA, the CDR3 is TGTGCCAGCAGCTTAGGCACCGACAGGGGGAAACTCTATGGCTACACCTTC.

This clone was found once. Other DNA sequences in the same sample also yield this CDR3. The chain carries TRBV15 and TRBJ2-1, with a possible D match to TRBD1 (6 bases). Trimming took off 0 bases at V and 9 bases at J, with 12 bases between the two ends. Germline CDR1 LNHNV, CDR2 YYDKDF (reference sequence). The CDR3 runs to 14 residues. CDR3 in DNA: TGTGCCACCAGCAGAGATTTGAACAGGGCTGAGCAGTTCTTC. This codes for CATSRDLNRAEQFF.

The count of this clone is one. This chain joins TRBV6-5 and TRBJ1-2, with D possibly matching TRBD1 (6 bases). CDR1 MNHEY and CDR2 SVGAGI come from the germline V gene. V shed 2 bases and J shed 8 bases, with 15 bases lying between them. This CDR3 has 14 residues. The CDR3: CASSYRLGAVGYTF. CDR3 nucleotides: TGTGCCAGCAGTTACCGCCTGGGGGCGGTAGGCTACACCTTC.

The genes are TRBV11-3 and TRBJ2-7; 11 bases line up with TRBD2. The germline CDR1 and CDR2 sequences are SGHNT and YENEEA. Trimming took 5 bases from V and 3 from J; bases not matched to a gene: 6. CDR3 length: 15 residues. The CDR3 protein is CASSAGGTSGYEQYF. CDR3 coding DNA: TGTGCCAGCAGCGCCGGGGGGACTAGCGGCTACGAGCAGTACTTC.

The chain joins TRBV28 to TRBJ2-7; 8 nucleotides agree with TRBD1. With V trimmed by 3 bases and J by 6 bases, 1 base remained unmatched. Germline V gives CDR1 MDHEN, CDR2 SYDVKM. The CDR3 runs to 12 residues. In DNA form, the CDR3 reads TGTGCCAGCAGTTTCCAGGGGGCCGAGCAGTACTTC. The encoded protein is CASSFQGAEQYF. Full variable domain (missing parts from reference TRBV28 and TRBJ2-7): DVKVTQSSRYLVKRTGEKVFLECVQDMDHENMFWYRQDPGLGLRLIYFSYDVKMKEKGDIPEGYSVSREKKERFSLILESASTNQTSMYLCASSFQGAEQYFGPGTRLTVT.